This T cell receptor beta chain was sequenced during a study of metastatic and nonmetastatic thyroid tumors. About the research overall: Repertoire comparison spanned blood and tumor or nodule tissue of malignant and benign thyroid patients.

The CDR3 is 15 residues long. Germline assignment: CDR1 MNHNY and CDR2 SVGAGI (reference sequence). J gave up 6 bases and V 2 bases, and 6 bases lay outside the gene matches. This clone has ten or more counts. Its antigen is unidentified. Thyroid surgery took place with no prior treatment in any patient. In the original analysis: Building a distant-metastasis classifier for papillary thyroid cancer drew on CDR3 differences across clinicopathological groups. TCRdb re-processed the PCR reads through MiXCR. These V and J calls rely on TCRdb rather than the paper's analysis. The sample includes 27,000 or so clones, approximately 16% of them seen just once. Study conclusions and caveats: A significant increase in TCR beta diversity was reportedly seen in malignant thyroid tumors relative to benign nodules, in blood and tumor.

This TCR derives from a male donor with papillary thyroid cancer or a benign thyroid nodule (not recorded which). Some clones in this sample may be carry-over from other donors' samples. Sequences were obtained from blood. The chain couples TRBV6-6 to TRBJ2-3; 9 bases fit TRBD2. The CDR3 reads CASSYGSGRLDTQYF. The CDR3 nucleotides are TGTGCCAGCAGTTACGGCAGCGGGAGGCTGGATACGCAGTATTTT.